Detailed here is one TCR beta chain. What it recognizes is unknown. This record belongs to a study of cytomegalovirus exposure and HLA in healthy donors. Healthy bone marrow donors made up the donor group. Trimming shortened V by 5 bases and J by 1 base, and 11 bases separated the two germline ends. This CDR3 contains 14 residues. Germline CDR1 MNHEY, CDR2 SMNVEV (reference sequence). PCR primers comprised 60 Vbeta and 13 Jbeta primers. Clones were read by immunoSEQ multiplex PCR, and TCRdb kept only the in-frame ones, dropping some. The data contain approximately 110,000 clones, roughly 66% of them seen just once; the ten biggest clones take up roughly 2%. Regarding the study as a whole: Associated with cytomegalovirus, according to the listing, were 150 to 200 TCR beta chains. Further analysis was carried out later, and it showed several of the most significant clusters appearing linked to common viral pathogens.

This chain joins TRBV27 and TRBJ1-1, with a tentative D call TRBD1 (5 bases). Material: PBMCs. The receptor's source is a woman younger than 45 in good health and CMV-seronegative. The CDR3 nucleotides are TGTGCCAGCAGTCCCGGGGGATCGAACACTGAAGCTTTCTTT. It is translated as CASSPGGSNTEAFF.